Following are 24 T cell receptor beta chains from one sample sequenced in a study of molecular identifiers for immune sequencing clone quantification. In TCRdb, the PCR reads were re-called with MiXCR into one record per CDR3 protein. The data show 400,000 to 600,000 distinct CDR3 sequences, under 30% seen once. Sequencing was done on a sample of naive CD8+ T cells from blood, with Jurkat cell RNA spiked in. Subset specified: FACS-sorted CD8+CD4-CCR7+CD45RA+ naive T cells. The receptors were sampled from a human donor in good health. Some libraries in this study had Jurkat cell RNA spiked in.

This clonotype came up a few times. This chain connects TRBV18 to TRBJ2-5; D ambiguous. Trimming shortened V by 3 bases and J by 1 base, and 9 bases separated the two germline ends. CDR1 is KGHSH and CDR2 is LQKENI in the germline V gene. The CDR3 consists of 14 residues. CDR3: CASSPSTIQETQYF. CDR3 nucleotide sequence: TGTGCCAGCTCACCCTCGACAATCCAAGAGACCCAGTACTTC.

This clonotype was counted at least ten times. V and J are TRBV9 and TRBJ2-3, with 12 bases fitting TRBD2. The CDR3 length is 16 residues. Losses at the gene ends were 3 bases for V and 5 bases for J; bases not matched to a gene: 7. Per germline, CDR1 SGDLS and CDR2 YYNGEE. CDR3 loop: CASSETLAGGQDTQYF. The CDR3 nucleotides are TGTGCCAGCAGCGAGACTCTAGCGGGGGGGCAAGATACGCAGTATTTT.

About this clonotype itself: At one end, the junction sequence differs from germline, possibly due to a read error. This sequence joins TRBV10-3 and TRBJ2-2; D is undetermined. Germline V gives CDR1 ENHRY, CDR2 SYGVKD. The CDR3 consists of 13 residues. CDR3 sequence reads: CAISEGPAGELFF. The CDR3 coding sequence is TGTGCCATAAGTGAAGGGCCGGCCGGGGAGCTGTTTTTT.

In its sample, this clonotype was seen a few times. The gene calls are TRBV6-1 and TRBJ2-7; 9 bases fit TRBD1. After removal of 1 base from V and 6 bases from J, the junction contained 1 base not matched to a gene. Germline V CDR1 and CDR2: MNHNS, SASEGT. The CDR3 length is 13 residues. CDR3 loop: CASSEGGQGEQYF. The CDR3 region has the DNA TGTGCCAGCAGTGAAGGGGGACAGGGCGAGCAGTACTTC.

This chain links TRBV7-9 with TRBJ2-1; D uncertain. The CDR3 length is 15 residues. V was trimmed by 5 bases and J by 7 bases, leaving 18 bases between them. The germline V gene has CDR1 SEHNR and CDR2 FQNEAQ (reference sequence). CDR3 region: CASSPPKGEWNEQFF. The DNA of the CDR3 is TGTGCCAGCAGCCCGCCAAAAGGAGAGTGGAATGAGCAGTTCTTC.

A few counts support this clonotype. This chain uses TRBV30 with TRBJ1-3, with 10 bases matching TRBD1. The V gene's germline CDR1 is GTSNPN and CDR2 SVGIG (reference sequence). This CDR3 contains 15 residues. V was clipped by 1 base and J by 6 bases; unmatched bases: 6. DNA of the CDR3: TGTGCCTGGAGTGACGGGGACAGGGGAGTAAACACCATATATTTT. This sequence encodes CAWSDGDRGVNTIYF.

This clonotype was seen only a few times. J is TRBJ2-7 and V is TRBV7-9; D ambiguous. In germline, CDR1 is SEHNR, CDR2 FQNEAQ (reference sequence). V was pared by 2 bases and J by 5 bases, with 7 bases between. The CDR3 sequence is 12 residues long. CDR3 protein: CASSLYQDEQYF. CDR3 nucleotide sequence: TGTGCCAGCAGCTTATACCAGGACGAGCAGTACTTC.

This clonotype was picked up many times. The rearrangement links TRBV7-2 to TRBJ1-1; D unresolved. Germline CDR1 and CDR2: SGHTA and FQGNSA. Between the trimmed V and J ends, which lost 1 base and 0 bases, there was a span of 9 bases. The CDR3 runs to 15 residues. The CDR3 DNA reads TGTGCCAGCAGCTTAGATGGAGGCTTGAACACTGAAGCTTTCTTT. Encoded protein: CASSLDGGLNTEAFF.

This clonotype was detected a few times. The chain uses TRBV20-1 and TRBJ2-7, with TRBD2 identical over 7 bases. V shed 0 bases, J shed 4 bases, and the junction held 3 bases outside the gene matches. The CDR3 contains 13 residues. Per the germline V gene, CDR1 is DFQATT and CDR2 is SNEGSKA (reference sequence). Here the CDR3 DNA reads TGCAGTGCTAGAGAAGGGACTACGTACGAGCAGTACTTC. As protein: CSAREGTTYEQYF.

This clonotype was seen a few times. The chain links TRBV7-9 to TRBJ2-1, with TRBD2 as a possible D gene (6 bases). The V end lost 4 bases, the J end lost 8 bases, and 18 bases lay between the germline ends. The CDR3 totals 15 residues. Germline CDR1 and CDR2: SEHNR and FQNEAQ (reference sequence). CDR3 in DNA: TGTGCCAGCAGCTCCACCCCTAGTAGCGGACATGAGCAGTTCTTC. Its protein product is CASSSTPSSGHEQFF.

This clonotype was counted ten times or more. The genes are TRBV18 and TRBJ2-7; TRBD1 matches at 7 bases. V shed 0 bases and J 2 bases; nucleotides not matched to a gene: 1. Per germline, CDR1 KGHSH and CDR2 LQKENI. The CDR3 length is 14 residues. The CDR3 here is CASSPPGQTYEQYF. DNA of the CDR3: TGTGCCAGCTCACCACCGGGACAGACCTACGAGCAGTACTTC.

On this clonotype: A much larger clone differs by one base, so this may be a read error. The V gene is TRBV5-4, the J gene TRBJ1-1; possibly TRBD1 for D (5 bases). The CDR3 runs 11 residues. Germline V lookup: CDR1 SGHNT, CDR2 YYREEE (reference sequence). The chain's CDR3 is CASIADTDAFF. The CDR3 DNA reads as TGTGCCAGCATCGCGGACACTGACGCTTTCTTT.

V is TRBV7-6 and J is TRBJ1-1; 8 positions match TRBD1. V dropped 2 bases and J dropped 6; count of bases not matched to a gene: 5. Germline V gene data show CDR1 as SGHVS and CDR2 as FNYEAQ. There are 14 residues in the CDR3. The CDR3: CASSLTGGRPEAFF. CDR3 DNA: TGTGCCAGCAGCTTAACAGGGGGAAGACCTGAAGCTTTCTTT.

V and J are TRBV19 and TRBJ2-1; D call uncertain. The CDR3 totals 14 residues. Germline values: CDR1 LNHDA, CDR2 SQIVND (reference sequence). The V end lost 8 bases, the J end lost 2 bases, and 13 bases lay between the germline ends. CDR3 sequence: CASALSAAYNEQFF. In DNA, the CDR3 is TGTGCCAGTGCTCTTTCGGCGGCCTACAATGAGCAGTTCTTC.

This clonotype was observed many times. The V and J genes are TRBV25-1 and TRBJ2-7, with unresolved D. Trimming took 4 bases from V and 0 from J, leaving 4 bases between them. CDR3 length: 12 amino acids. From germline, CDR1 is MGHDK and CDR2 SYGVNS. The CDR3 loop is CASSAISYEQYF. CDR3 in DNA: TGTGCCAGCAGTGCTATCTCCTACGAGCAGTACTTC.

This rearrangement joins TRBV6-6 to TRBJ2-3; 13 bases align to TRBD2. The CDR3 runs to 17 residues. Germline trimming cut 6 bases from V and 4 bases from J; bases unmatched to any gene: 10. The germline V gene has CDR1 MNHNY and CDR2 SVGAGI (reference sequence). This chain's CDR3 is CASSPRLAGGLADTQYF. The CDR3, as DNA: TGTGCCAGCAGCCCGAGACTAGCGGGAGGTTTGGCAGATACGCAGTATTTT.

This clonotype has more than one count but fewer than ten. The chain joins TRBV11-2 to TRBJ2-7; a possible D gene is TRBD2 (5 bases). This CDR3 has 13 amino acids. Trimming removed 5 bases at V and 3 bases at J, with 11 bases between. Germline V gives CDR1 SGHAT, CDR2 FQNNGV. The CDR3 here is CASSLAEDYEQYF. CDR3 nucleotide sequence: TGTGCCAGCAGCCTAGCTGAAGACTACGAGCAGTACTTC.

This clonotype occurred a few times. This chain connects TRBV6-2 or TRBV6-3 to TRBJ1-1, with D possibly being TRBD1 (6 bases). Germline V CDR1 and CDR2: MNHEY, SVGEGT. This CDR3 has 13 residues. Trimming pared 7 bases from V and 4 bases from J, leaving 13 bases between. CDR3 sequence (DNA): TGTGCCAGCACCCAGGGGAGAGGCACTGAAGCTTTCTTT. Translating it yields CASTQGRGTEAFF.

This chain connects TRBV7-9 to TRBJ2-7; D is uncertain. Germline assignment: CDR1 SEHNR and CDR2 FQNEAQ (reference sequence). V was cut by 1 base and J by 3 bases, with 13 bases left in between. This CDR3 contains 15 residues. The CDR3 loop reads CASSLGKGSGYEQYF. The CDR3, as DNA: TGTGCCAGCAGCTTAGGCAAGGGTTCCGGCTACGAGCAGTACTTC.

This clonotype was detected many times. The chain employs TRBV27 and TRBJ1-1; D is unclear. The V gene's germline CDR1 is MNHEY and CDR2 SMNVEV (reference sequence). The V end lost 5 bases, the J end lost 0 bases, and 7 bases lay between the germline ends. This CDR3 has 13 amino acids. This CDR3 is CASSQFMNTEAFF. The CDR3 DNA reads TGTGCCAGCAGTCAGTTCATGAACACTGAAGCTTTCTTT.

This clonotype appeared many times. The chain recombines TRBV29-1 with TRBJ2-2, with TRBD1 as a possible D gene (6 bases). This CDR3 region has 14 residues. CDR1 is SQVTM, CDR2 ANQGSEA, per germline. V was trimmed by 3 bases and J by 1 base, leaving 9 bases between them. CDR3 sequence: CSVDGRGNTGELFF. DNA for the CDR3: TGCAGCGTTGATGGCAGGGGGAACACCGGGGAGCTGTTTTTT.

The chain uses TRBV27 and TRBJ2-7; D is unresolved. Germline V gives CDR1 MNHEY, CDR2 SMNVEV (reference sequence). This CDR3 has 13 amino acids. V shed 2 bases and J shed 3 bases, with 8 bases lying between them. CDR3 sequence: CASSLAPNYEQYF. The CDR3 nucleotides are TGTGCCAGCAGTTTAGCACCGAACTACGAGCAGTACTTC.

The sample holds a few counts of this clonotype. CDR3 loop: CASEEGQYGNQPQHF. CDR3 nucleotides: TGTGCCAGCGAGGAGGGACAGTATGGCAATCAGCCCCAGCATTTT. The chain recombines TRBV6-6 with TRBJ1-5; 7 nucleotides align to TRBD1. Germline values: CDR1 MNHNY, CDR2 SVGAGI (reference sequence). V lost 8 bases and J lost 2; bases outside the gene matches: 9. The CDR3 has 15 amino acids.

This clonotype was counted many times. This chain links TRBV20-1 with TRBJ2-3; the D is unclear. Germline values: CDR1 DFQATT, CDR2 SNEGSKA (reference sequence). V lost 0 bases and J 5 bases, leaving 12 bases between the germline ends. There are 14 residues in the CDR3. The DNA of the CDR3 is TGCAGTGCTAGAGATTTGGAAGGGTTAGATACGCAGTATTTT. Residues: CSARDLEGLDTQYF.